These 27 T cell receptor beta chains originate from one sample sequenced in a study of OX40 agonist ivuxolimab in advanced cancers. Data came from immunoSEQ multiplex PCR; TCRdb stores just in-frame clones and leaves some out. The sample includes some 130,000 clones, 90% of them seen just once. This material consisted of CD4+ or CD8+ T cells sorted from blood, taken in a trial of the OX40 agonist ivuxolimab. These receptors originate from an adult with an advanced solid tumor such as melanoma, head and neck, liver or kidney cancer.

This clone was found a few times. The chain has TRBV5-1 and TRBJ2-1; possibly TRBD2 for D (6 bases). Trimming stripped 4 bases from V and 3 bases from J, with 8 bases between. The CDR3 consists of 13 residues. Germline V lookup: CDR1 SGHRS, CDR2 YFSETQ. Written as DNA, the CDR3 is TGCGCCAGCAGCCAGGACTACTACAATGAGCAGTTCTTC. The encoded protein is CASSQDYYNEQFF.

The chain recombines TRBV19 with TRBJ2-7, with 8 bases lining up with TRBD2. Germline V gives CDR1 LNHDA, CDR2 SQIVND (reference sequence). The V gene end was trimmed by 2 bases and the J gene end by 2 bases; junction bases not matched to a gene: 5. CDR3 length equals 15 residues. This CDR3 is CASSISAGGTYEQYF. In nucleotides, the CDR3 is TGTGCCAGTAGTATATCGGCGGGGGGTACCTACGAGCAGTACTTC.

This chain connects TRBV5-1 to TRBJ2-7, with 10 bases fitting TRBD1. Germline V gene lookup returns CDR1 SGHRS and CDR2 YFSETQ. After removal of 0 bases from V and 6 bases from J, the junction contained 6 bases not matched to a gene. This CDR3 is 15 amino acids long. The CDR3 reads CASSLEPGQGFEQYF. Written as DNA, the CDR3 is TGCGCCAGCAGCTTGGAACCGGGACAGGGGTTCGAGCAGTACTTC.

Only one count was recorded for this clone. The chain couples TRBV20-1 to TRBJ2-1, with D possibly being TRBD1 (6 bases). The V gene lost 6 bases and the J gene lost 6 bases, with 9 bases spanning the gap. CDR1 DFQATT and CDR2 SNEGSKA come from the germline V gene (reference sequence). The CDR3 is made up of 11 amino acids. As DNA, the CDR3 is TGCAGTGCCCAGGACAGCAATGAGCAGTTCTTC. It is translated as CSAQDSNEQFF.

V is TRBV7-9 and J is TRBJ2-1; a weak D match, TRBD2 (5 bases). The V end lost 1 base, the J end lost 8 bases, and 9 bases lay between the germline ends. The CDR3 runs 13 residues. In germline, CDR1 is SEHNR, CDR2 FQNEAQ (reference sequence). CDR3 nucleotides: TGTGCCAGCAGCTTAGTTGGGAGCGATGAGCAGTTCTTC. Translated: CASSLVGSDEQFF.

This clone has only a few counts. The chain employs TRBV19 and TRBJ1-2, with D perhaps TRBD1 (6 bases). The CDR3 has 14 residues. The germline V gene has CDR1 LNHDA and CDR2 SQIVND (reference sequence). The ends were cut back, 7 bases at V and 1 base at J, with 13 bases in the middle. CDR3 nucleotides: TGTGCCAGTAAAGGGGGAGATGATAACTATGGCTACACCTTC. Its protein product is CASKGGDDNYGYTF. Combining the CDR3 with reference TRBV19 and TRBJ1-2 gives the whole variable domain DGGITQSPKYLFRKEGQNVTLSCEQNLNHDAMYWYRQDPGQGLRLIYYSQIVNDFQKGDIAEGYSVSREKKESFPLTVTSAQKNPTAFYLCASKGGDDNYGYTFGSGTRLTVV.

The chain joins TRBV5-1 to TRBJ2-6, with D possibly TRBD1 on 5 matching bases. The CDR3 has 18 residues. V lost 2 bases and J lost 0, with 15 bases in between. Germline V CDR1 and CDR2: SGHRS, YFSETQ. The DNA of the CDR3 is TGCGCCAGCAGCTTTAGGCAGGGCGCCTCCTCTGGGGCCAACGTCCTGACTTTC. It encodes CASSFRQGASSGANVLTF.

This chain connects TRBV5-1 to TRBJ2-7, with TRBD1 matching 8 bases. The ends lost 5 bases at V and 3 bases at J; junction bases unmatched: 4. The CDR3 totals 13 residues. The germline gives CDR1 SGHRS, CDR2 YFSETQ. The CDR3 region is CASRTTGGYEQYF. Here the CDR3 DNA reads TGCGCCAGCAGAACTACAGGGGGCTACGAGCAGTACTTC.

DNA of the CDR3: TGTGCCAGCAGCCTAAGACAGGGGGCGGGTGAAAAACTGTTTTTT. Translated: CASSLRQGAGEKLFF. V and J are TRBV7-2 and TRBJ1-4, with 10 positions matching TRBD1. Germline V gene sequence: CDR1 SGHTA, CDR2 FQGNSA. The CDR3 runs 15 residues. The J segment lost 7 bases and the V segment lost 5 bases, leaving 7 bases of the junction unmatched. The entire variable domain, with the rest obtained from reference TRBV7-2 and TRBJ1-4, is as follows: GAGVSQSPSNKVTEKGKDVELRCDPISGHTALYWYRQSLGQGLEFLIYFQGNSAPDKSGLPSDRFSAERTGGSVSTLTIQRTQQEDSAVYLCASSLRQGAGEKLFFGSGTQLSVL.

This clone appeared once. This chain joins TRBV6-6 and TRBJ1-5; maybe TRBD1 (6 bases). Germline values: CDR1 MNHNY, CDR2 SVGAGI (reference sequence). The CDR3 has 15 amino acids. Trimming shortened V by 6 bases and J by 4 bases, and 16 bases separated the two germline ends. CDR3 in amino acids: CASSPVGGLNQPQHF. The CDR3 bases are TGTGCCAGCAGCCCGGTTGGGGGGCTAAATCAGCCCCAGCATTTT.

This chain joins TRBV15 and TRBJ2-7; D is perhaps TRBD2 (7 bases). The CDR3 extends over 13 amino acids. Germline lookup yields CDR1 LNHNV and CDR2 YYDKDF (reference sequence). CDR3 amino acids: CATAVRGAYEQYF. CDR3 coding DNA: TGTGCGACCGCGGTACGGGGGGCTTACGAGCAGTACTTC.

This rearrangement joins TRBV27 to TRBJ2-2; D assignment may be TRBD1 or TRBD2 (7 bases each). CDR3 length: 14 amino acids. V gave up 7 bases and J gave up 5 bases, with 14 bases separating them. Germline lookup yields CDR1 MNHEY and CDR2 SMNVEV (reference sequence). CDR3 DNA: TGTGCCAGCATAGGGAGGGGGCAAACCGGGGAGCTGTTTTTT. Its translation: CASIGRGQTGELFF.

This sequence joins TRBV4-3 and TRBJ1-4; 8 bases line up with TRBD1. This CDR3 spans 16 amino acids. Per germline, CDR1 LGHNA and CDR2 YSLEER. V lost 1 base and J lost 4; bases outside the gene matches: 5. CDR3 sequence (DNA): TGCGCCAGCAGCCAAGGAGTACAGGGGGGTAATGAAAAACTGTTTTTT. Amino acids: CASSQGVQGGNEKLFF.

The gene calls are TRBV6-4 and TRBJ2-6, with D uncertain. Germline V gives CDR1 MRHNA, CDR2 SNTAGT. Trimming shortened V by 4 bases and J by 4 bases, and 8 bases separated the two germline ends. The CDR3 is made up of 14 amino acids. The CDR3 loop reads CASSVGVGANVLTF. The CDR3 DNA sequence: TGTGCCAGCAGTGTTGGGGTCGGGGCCAACGTCCTGACTTTC.

The chain links TRBV5-5 to TRBJ2-2; unclear D gene. Per the germline V gene, CDR1 is SGHKS and CDR2 is YYEKEE (reference sequence). V gave up 2 bases and J gave up 2 bases, with 10 bases separating them. This CDR3 is 15 amino acids long. The CDR3 sequence is CASSLLGKNTGELFF. The CDR3 nucleotides read TGTGCCAGCAGCTTATTGGGGAAAAACACCGGGGAGCTGTTTTTT.

This chain links TRBV27 with TRBJ2-1; 10 nucleotides agree with TRBD1. The V segment lost 2 bases and the J segment 1 base; nucleotides outside the gene matches: 5. The CDR3 is made up of 17 amino acids. Germline V gene data show CDR1 as MNHEY and CDR2 as SMNVEV (reference sequence). The CDR3 here is CASSLLRTGGSYNEQFF. The CDR3 DNA is TGTGCCAGCAGTTTACTCCGGACAGGGGGATCCTACAATGAGCAGTTCTTC.

The DNA of the CDR3 is TGTGCCAGCGCATCGGCCTGGCGGGAGGAAGAGACCCAGTACTTC. Translation gives CASASAWREEETQYF. The chain has TRBV4-2 and TRBJ2-5; the match to TRBD2 covers 8 bases. V was clipped by 8 bases and J by 3 bases; unmatched bases: 11. The CDR3 runs 15 residues. The V gene's germline CDR1 is LGHNA and CDR2 YNFKEQ.

The V and J genes are TRBV9 and TRBJ2-1, with 13 bases lining up with TRBD2. The CDR3 contains 17 residues. Trimming removed 0 bases from V and 6 bases from J; junction bases left unmatched: 6. CDR1 SGDLS and CDR2 YYNGEE come from the germline V gene. CDR3 protein: CASSVATSGRALNEQFF. In DNA form, the CDR3 reads TGTGCCAGCAGCGTAGCTACTAGCGGGAGGGCCCTCAATGAGCAGTTCTTC.

This chain joins TRBV27 and TRBJ2-5, with 11 positions matching TRBD1. V shed 4 bases and J 5 bases; nucleotides not matched to a gene: 6. The germline V gene has CDR1 MNHEY and CDR2 SMNVEV (reference sequence). The CDR3 loop spans 15 amino acids. The CDR3 sequence is CASSSRDRGKETQYF. Written as DNA, the CDR3 is TGTGCCAGCAGTTCCCGGGACAGGGGGAAGGAGACCCAGTACTTC.

The gene calls are TRBV6-1 and TRBJ1-1; D unresolved. CDR1 is MNHNS and CDR2 is SASEGT in the germline V gene. V lost 3 bases, J lost 1 base, and 6 bases lay in between. This CDR3 comprises 13 residues. The CDR3 region is CASSELSNTEAFF. CDR3 DNA sequence: TGTGCCAGCAGTGAGTTATCGAACACTGAAGCTTTCTTT.

The chain recombines TRBV27 with TRBJ1-4; D is uncertain. The V end was cut by 5 bases, the J end by 7 bases, with 11 bases between. The CDR3 has 13 amino acids. The germline CDR1 and CDR2 sequences are MNHEY and SMNVEV (reference sequence). CDR3 protein: CASSPHQTEKLFF. Written as DNA, the CDR3 is TGTGCCAGCAGTCCCCACCAGACTGAAAAACTGTTTTTT.

The chain recombines TRBV4-1 with TRBJ1-5; the D is unclear. Trimming took off 2 bases at V and 6 bases at J, with 17 bases between the two ends. CDR3 length: 16 residues. Germline CDR1 and CDR2: MGHRA and YSYEKL. CDR3 nucleotides: TGCGCCAGCAGCCAACTCCCATCGGGGAAAGTTCAGCCCCAGCATTTT. This encodes CASSQLPSGKVQPQHF.

In its sample, this clone was seen once. This sequence joins TRBV29-1 and TRBJ2-1, with a weak D call TRBD2 (5 bases). Trimming removed 2 bases at V and 4 bases at J, with 15 bases between. This CDR3 contains 15 residues. CDR1 SQVTM and CDR2 ANQGSEA come from the germline V gene. CDR3 nucleotides: TGCAGCGTTGAACTTATGGGAGCCGGGTACAATGAGCAGTTCTTC. It yields the protein CSVELMGAGYNEQFF.

The chain links TRBV12-5 to TRBJ1-5; D may be TRBD1 (5 bases). Germline assignment: CDR1 LGHNT and CDR2 FRNRAP. Trimming left V 0 bases short and J 6 bases short, with 6 bases between. The CDR3 consists of 13 residues. CDR3 sequence (DNA): TGTGCTAGTGGTTTGGTAAGGGGTCAGCCCCAGCATTTT. This codes for CASGLVRGQPQHF.

The chain combines TRBV6-5 with TRBJ1-6; the D gene is possibly TRBD1 (5 bases). The V and J ends lost 6 bases and 5 bases respectively, with 14 bases between them. The CDR3 runs 15 residues. Germline V lookup: CDR1 MNHEY, CDR2 SVGAGI. In nucleotides, the CDR3 is TGTGCCAGCAGAATTTCGGACATGAATAATTCACCCCTCCACTTT. Protein sequence: CASRISDMNNSPLHF.

This clone came up once. This chain joins TRBV18 and TRBJ2-7; D is perhaps TRBD1 (5 bases). The V and J ends lost 2 bases and 5 bases respectively, with 7 bases between them. Germline CDR1 and CDR2: KGHSH and LQKENI. CDR3 length: 12 amino acids. CDR3 sequence reads: CASSPEQDEQYF. In nucleotides, the CDR3 is TGTGCCAGCTCACCAGAACAGGACGAGCAGTACTTC.

In its sample, this clone was seen a few times. The gene calls are TRBV27 and TRBJ1-5, with a tentative D call TRBD1 (5 bases). The ends were cut back, 8 bases at V and 1 base at J, with 15 bases in the middle. Per the germline V gene, CDR1 is MNHEY and CDR2 is SMNVEV (reference sequence). CDR3 size: 15 residues. This CDR3 is CASHSGGRSNQPQHF. Written as DNA, the CDR3 is TGTGCCAGCCACTCGGGGGGTCGGAGCAATCAGCCCCAGCATTTT.